This TCR beta chain was sequenced for a study of T cells in tuberculosis. Thawed, overnight-rested PBMC were stained with GMM-loaded CD1B tetramer, viability dye and anti-CD3, then sorted. The lipid loaded on the CD1B tetramers was C32 glucose monomycolate from Rhodococcus equi. TCRdb keeps only in-frame clones here, not all; method: immunoSEQ multiplex PCR. The sample lists about 88,000 clones, just over 90% seen once, with 1.5% to 2% in the top ten. CDR3 length: 17 residues. The junction had 14 bases not matched to a gene; V was cut back by 5 bases and J by 5 bases. In germline, CDR1 is MNHEY, CDR2 SMNVEV (reference sequence).

The V call is TRBV27, the J call TRBJ1-2, with TRBD1 identical over 10 bases. Sequences were obtained from CD1b-GMM tetramer-negative cells sorted from PBMCs. This TCR came from an adult woman with latent tuberculosis. CDR3 loop: CASSPTYSRQGAYGYTF. CDR3 nucleotides: TGTGCCAGCAGTCCGACCTACTCCAGACAGGGGGCTTATGGCTACACCTTC.